These 29 T cell receptor beta chains were sequenced from one sample in a study of OX40 agonist ivuxolimab in advanced cancers. TCRdb's table, derived via immunoSEQ multiplex PCR, lists solely in-frame clones and lacks some. Of some 23,000 clones in the sample, 65% to 85% are singletons; the top ten hold 9.5% to 15%. Sample: CD4+ or CD8+ T cells sorted from blood, taken in a trial of the OX40 agonist ivuxolimab. These receptors were collected from an adult with an advanced solid tumor such as melanoma, head and neck, liver or kidney cancer.

A few counts support this clone. V gene TRBV4-1 combines with J gene TRBJ1-4, with D perhaps TRBD1 (6 bases). Germline V gene sequence: CDR1 MGHRA, CDR2 YSYEKL. The V end was cut by 3 bases, the J end by 5 bases, with 16 bases between. This CDR3 has 16 residues. The CDR3 region is CASSQPTGSGNEKLFF. The CDR3 nucleotides read TGCGCCAGCAGCCAGCCAACAGGGTCGGGAAATGAAAAACTGTTTTTT.

The V and J genes are TRBV7-3 and TRBJ2-1; no clear D gene. From germline, CDR1 is SGHTA and CDR2 FQGTGA. CDR3 length: 13 residues. V dropped 5 bases and J dropped 8 bases, with 13 bases sitting between them. CDR3 sequence: CASSPSELDEQFF. The CDR3, as DNA: TGTGCCAGCAGCCCAAGCGAGTTGGATGAGCAGTTCTTC. The complete variable domain, with remaining parts taken from reference TRBV7-3 and TRBJ2-1, reads GAGVSQTPSNKVTEKGKYVELRCDPISGHTALYWYRQSLGQGPEFLIYFQGTGAADDSGLPNDRFFAVRPEGSVSTLKIQRTERGDSAVYLCASSPSELDEQFFGPGTRLTVL.

Here the CDR3 DNA reads TGTGCCAGCAGCTTAGGAGGATCACCCCTCCACTTT. It translates to CASSLGGSPLHF. The chain has TRBV11-1 and TRBJ1-6; no clear D gene. The germline gives CDR1 SGHAT, CDR2 FQDESV (reference sequence). The CDR3 loop spans 12 amino acids. Between the trimmed V and J ends, which lost 1 base and 10 bases, there was a span of 5 bases. Full variable domain (missing parts from reference TRBV11-1 and TRBJ1-6): EAEVAQSPRYKITEKSQAVAFWCDPISGHATLYWYRQILGQGPELLVQFQDESVVDDSQLPKDRFSAERLKGVDSTLKIQPAELGDSAMYLCASSLGGSPLHFGNGTRLTVT.

The rearrangement links TRBV23-1 to TRBJ1-1; 7 positions match TRBD1. TRBV23-1 is annotated as an ORF whose role is uncertain. CDR3 length equals 15 residues. The junction had 4 bases not matched to a gene; V was cut back by 3 bases and J by 0 bases. For the CDR3, the DNA is TGCGCCAGCAGTCATTCGGGACAGATGAACACTGAAGCTTTCTTT. It encodes CASSHSGQMNTEAFF.

The V and J genes are TRBV4-1 and TRBJ1-2; D ambiguous. The CDR3 has 15 amino acids. The V and J ends lost 0 bases and 7 bases respectively, with 15 bases between them. From germline, CDR1 is MGHRA and CDR2 YSYEKL. The CDR3 nucleotides are TGCGCCAGCAGCCAAGATCCCGGCGGGTTGACTGGCTACACCTTC. Its protein product is CASSQDPGGLTGYTF.

The chain is built from TRBV7-3 and TRBJ2-2; no clear D gene. The CDR3 has 14 amino acids. With 2 bases removed from V and 6 bases from J, the gap between germline ends came to 10 bases. Per germline, CDR1 SGHTA and CDR2 FQGTGA. CDR3: CASSLDPSAGELFF. For the CDR3, the DNA is TGTGCCAGCAGCTTAGACCCCAGTGCCGGGGAGCTGTTTTTT.

The chain couples TRBV19 to TRBJ2-6; D could derive from TRBD1 or TRBD2 (5 bases each). The CDR3 has 18 amino acids. V lost 0 bases to trimming and J lost 2 bases, with 14 bases between them. Germline V gives CDR1 LNHDA, CDR2 SQIVND (reference sequence). For the CDR3, the DNA is TGTGCCAGTAGTATAGAATCAGGGACCCGGACTGGGGCCAACGTCCTGACTTTC. Its protein is CASSIESGTRTGANVLTF.

This clone was counted a single time. The chain uses TRBV28 and TRBJ2-2; no definite D call. Germline CDR1 is MDHEN and CDR2 is SYDVKM. V was clipped by 5 bases and J by 6 bases, with 13 bases between them. The CDR3 extends over 14 amino acids. The CDR3 here is CASSPPSEAGELFF. CDR3 nucleotide sequence: TGTGCCAGCAGTCCCCCTAGTGAGGCCGGGGAGCTGTTTTTT. Based on the CDR3 plus reference TRBV28 and TRBJ2-2, the full variable domain is DVKVTQSSRYLVKRTGEKVFLECVQDMDHENMFWYRQDPGLGLRLIYFSYDVKMKEKGDIPEGYSVSREKKERFSLILESASTNQTSMYLCASSPPSEAGELFFGEGSRLTVL.

This chain uses TRBV7-8 with TRBJ1-1, with D possibly matching TRBD1 (5 bases). The V gene's germline CDR1 is SGHVS and CDR2 FQNEAQ. V lost 3 bases and J 3 bases, leaving 20 bases between the germline ends. The CDR3 runs to 17 residues. CDR3 nucleotides: TGTGCCAGCAGCTTCCCGCCTGGGGGGTTTGGGGACACTGAAGCTTTCTTT. Amino acids: CASSFPPGGFGDTEAFF.

This clone appeared a single time. V and J are TRBV4-1 and TRBJ1-1; TRBD1 agrees at 7 bases. V gave up 0 bases and J gave up 2 bases; unmatched junction bases: 3. Looked up from germline, CDR1 is MGHRA and CDR2 is YSYEKL. The CDR3 consists of 15 residues. The CDR3 bases are TGCGCCAGCAGCCAAGATGACAGGGTCAACACTGAAGCTTTCTTT. It yields the protein CASSQDDRVNTEAFF.

This chain links TRBV4-1 with TRBJ2-1; 8 nucleotides line up with TRBD2. The germline gives CDR1 MGHRA, CDR2 YSYEKL. V dropped 5 bases and J dropped 10; count of bases not matched to a gene: 13. There are 15 residues in the CDR3. CDR3 in DNA: TGCGCCAGCAGCGGGTTTGCGCGGGGGGACACAGAGCAGTTCTTC. It encodes CASSGFARGDTEQFF.

The V call is TRBV10-3, the J call TRBJ2-7; D perhaps matches TRBD1 (6 bases). CDR3 length: 13 residues. CDR1 is ENHRY and CDR2 is SYGVKD in the germline V gene. Between the trimmed V and J ends, which lost 6 bases and 0 bases, there was a span of 9 bases. The CDR3 spells CAISGQSSYEQYF. The CDR3 coding sequence is TGTGCCATCAGCGGACAGAGCTCCTACGAGCAGTACTTC.

This clone was counted only a few times. The chain links TRBV11-2 to TRBJ2-5; D remains ambiguous. V was trimmed by 1 base and J by 3 bases, leaving 6 bases between them. There are 13 residues in the CDR3. CDR1 and CDR2 from the germline V gene are SGHAT and FQNNGV. This CDR3 is CASSLGRKETQYF. As DNA, the CDR3 is TGTGCCAGCAGCTTAGGCCGGAAAGAGACCCAGTACTTC.

The sample holds a few counts of this clone. The chain links TRBV6-4 to TRBJ1-2; D not resolved. The germline V gene has CDR1 MRHNA and CDR2 SNTAGT. There are 14 residues in the CDR3. The V end was cut by 0 bases, the J end by 5 bases, with 10 bases between. The CDR3 reads CASSDSEGMYGYTF. Written as DNA, the CDR3 is TGTGCCAGCAGTGACTCCGAAGGGATGTATGGCTACACCTTC.

The chain combines TRBV11-2 with TRBJ2-5; perhaps TRBD2 as D (6 bases). Between the trimmed V and J ends, which lost 3 bases and 1 base, there was a span of 12 bases. Per germline, CDR1 SGHAT and CDR2 FQNNGV. This CDR3 comprises 15 residues. CDR3 DNA: TGTGCCAGCAGCTTTAGCGGCCCGATCCAAGAGACCCAGTACTTC. Amino acids: CASSFSGPIQETQYF. The whole variable domain, remainder taken from reference TRBV11-2 and TRBJ2-5, is EAGVAQSPRYKIIEKRQSVAFWCNPISGHATLYWYQQILGQGPKLLIQFQNNGVVDDSQLPKDRFSAERLKGVDSTLKIQPAKLEDSAVYLCASSFSGPIQETQYFGPGTRLLVL.

The rearrangement links TRBV4-1 to TRBJ1-4; 8 nucleotides align to TRBD1. The V gene's germline CDR1 is MGHRA and CDR2 YSYEKL. V was pared by 1 base and J by 8 bases, with 6 bases of the junction left unmatched. The CDR3 covers 15 residues. For the CDR3, the DNA is TGCGCCAGCAGCCAAGGTCTACAGGGGGGGGAAAAACTGTTTTTT. Translated: CASSQGLQGGEKLFF.

The rearrangement uses TRBV6-4 and TRBJ1-2; 7 positions agree with TRBD1. Germline-derived CDR1 and CDR2 are MRHNA and SNTAGT. The CDR3 is 13 residues long. J gave up 2 bases and V 6 bases, and 3 bases lay outside the gene matches. CDR3 residues: CASSPQGNYGYTF. CDR3 in DNA: TGTGCCAGCAGCCCACAGGGGAACTATGGCTACACCTTC.

The chain recombines TRBV28 with TRBJ1-3; no clear D gene. Trimming took 3 bases from V and 0 from J, leaving 6 bases between them. This CDR3 has 14 residues. The V gene's germline CDR1 is MDHEN and CDR2 SYDVKM. The CDR3 loop is CASSFGSSGNTIYF. Written as DNA, the CDR3 is TGTGCCAGCAGTTTCGGCAGCTCTGGAAACACCATATATTTT.

This clone was detected only once. The chain links TRBV4-1 to TRBJ2-1; 15 bases match TRBD2. The CDR3 sequence is 18 residues long. From germline, CDR1 is MGHRA and CDR2 YSYEKL. With V trimmed by 4 bases and J by 5 bases, 9 bases remained unmatched. For the CDR3, the DNA is TGCGCCAGCAGCCGCCAAAGGGGACTAGCGGGGGGCCACAATGAGCAGTTCTTC. Its protein is CASSRQRGLAGGHNEQFF.

This clone appeared once. The chain uses TRBV6-6 and TRBJ1-6; possibly TRBD1 for D (6 bases). Germline CDR1 MNHNY, CDR2 SVGAGI (reference sequence). CDR3 length equals 14 residues. The V gene lost 6 bases and the J gene lost 13 bases, with 19 bases spanning the gap. The CDR3 nucleotides are TGTGCCAGCAGAAACCGGGACAATCAATGGCCCCTCCACTTT. Amino acid sequence: CASRNRDNQWPLHF.

This clone was seen a few times. The CDR3 protein is CASSTGTGELFF. In nucleotides, the CDR3 is TGTGCCAGCAGCACAGGTACCGGGGAGCTGTTTTTT. V usage is TRBV5-6 and J usage is TRBJ2-2; weak D call: TRBD1 (5 bases). The V gene's germline CDR1 is SGHDT and CDR2 YYEEEE. The germline V and J ends were trimmed by 4 bases and 5 bases, with 6 bases remaining between them. The CDR3 is made up of 12 amino acids.

The chain is built from TRBV10-2 and TRBJ2-1; D uncertain. Trimming cost V 3 bases and J 10 bases, with 10 bases left between them. Germline V gives CDR1 WSHSY, CDR2 SAAADI. The CDR3 is made up of 12 amino acids. The CDR3 coding sequence is TGCGCCAGCAGTGATGGCCTTGGAGAGCAGTTCTTC. It translates to CASSDGLGEQFF.

This clone showed up just a few times. V usage is TRBV7-9 and J usage is TRBJ1-4, with a possible D match to TRBD1 (5 bases). From germline, CDR1 is SEHNR and CDR2 FQNEAQ (reference sequence). V lost 5 bases and J lost 0, with 13 bases in between. CDR3 size: 16 residues. The CDR3 protein is CASSHPQAATNEKLFF. The CDR3 DNA is TGTGCCAGCAGCCACCCACAGGCTGCAACTAATGAAAAACTGTTTTTT.

V and J are TRBV11-2 and TRBJ1-1, with D possibly being TRBD1 (6 bases). This CDR3 spans 13 amino acids. Per germline, CDR1 SGHAT and CDR2 FQNNGV. Trimming pared 3 bases from V and 3 bases from J, leaving 8 bases between. CDR3 DNA sequence: TGTGCCAGCAGCTTTAACAGGGACACTGAAGCTTTCTTT. It specifies CASSFNRDTEAFF.

This chain connects TRBV5-1 to TRBJ2-7; 7 bases are a match to TRBD2. J lost 3 bases, V lost 0 bases, and 6 bases had no gene match. The germline V gene encodes CDR1 SGHRS and CDR2 YFSETQ. The CDR3 spans 15 residues. The DNA for the CDR3 is TGCGCCAGCAGCTTGGCGGGGAGCGGGGACTACGAGCAGTACTTC. The encoded protein is CASSLAGSGDYEQYF.

CDR3 bases: TGTGCCAGTAGTCCAACAGGCTATGGCTACACCTTC. This encodes CASSPTGYGYTF. The chain employs TRBV19 and TRBJ1-2, with a possible D match to TRBD1 (5 bases). This CDR3 is built from 12 residues. Trimming cost V 5 bases and J 4 bases, with 8 bases left between them. Germline CDR1 and CDR2: LNHDA and SQIVND (reference sequence).

The rearrangement uses TRBV27 and TRBJ2-1; 7 nucleotides agree with TRBD2. V shed 6 bases, J shed 4 bases, and the junction held 6 bases outside the gene matches. The CDR3 is made up of 14 amino acids. Germline CDR1 MNHEY, CDR2 SMNVEV (reference sequence). CDR3 amino acids: CASRRSSGYNEQFF. In DNA, the CDR3 is TGTGCCAGCAGAAGGTCTAGCGGTTACAATGAGCAGTTCTTC.

A few counts support this clone. The chain is built from TRBV19 and TRBJ2-7; 8 positions agree with TRBD2. This CDR3 has 15 amino acids. J lost 4 bases, V lost 4 bases, and 9 bases had no gene match. Germline V CDR1 and CDR2: LNHDA, SQIVND (reference sequence). CDR3 sequence reads: CASSTPGRGEYEQYF. CDR3 coding DNA: TGTGCCAGTAGTACCCCCGGGAGGGGAGAATACGAGCAGTACTTC.

The chain combines TRBV19 with TRBJ1-2, with D possibly TRBD1 on 5 matching bases. Germline-derived CDR1 and CDR2 are LNHDA and SQIVND (reference sequence). Trimming stripped 1 base from V and 4 bases from J, with 13 bases between. This CDR3 is built from 15 residues. Written as DNA, the CDR3 is TGTGCCAGTAGTATAGGCAGGGCGGCCCTCTATGGCTACACCTTC. The encoded protein is CASSIGRAALYGYTF.